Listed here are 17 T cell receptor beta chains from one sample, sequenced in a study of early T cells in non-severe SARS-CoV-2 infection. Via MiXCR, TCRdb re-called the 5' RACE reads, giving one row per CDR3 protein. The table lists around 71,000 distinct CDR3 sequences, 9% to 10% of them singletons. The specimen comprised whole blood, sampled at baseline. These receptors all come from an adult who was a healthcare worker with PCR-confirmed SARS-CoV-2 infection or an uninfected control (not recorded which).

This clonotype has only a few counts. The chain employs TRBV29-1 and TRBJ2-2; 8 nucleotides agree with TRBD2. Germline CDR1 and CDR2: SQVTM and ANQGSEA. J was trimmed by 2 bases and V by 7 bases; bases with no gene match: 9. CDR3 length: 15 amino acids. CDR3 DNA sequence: TGCAGCGCCCGCCTGCTAGCGGGTAACACCGGGGAGCTGTTTTTT. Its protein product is CSARLLAGNTGELFF.

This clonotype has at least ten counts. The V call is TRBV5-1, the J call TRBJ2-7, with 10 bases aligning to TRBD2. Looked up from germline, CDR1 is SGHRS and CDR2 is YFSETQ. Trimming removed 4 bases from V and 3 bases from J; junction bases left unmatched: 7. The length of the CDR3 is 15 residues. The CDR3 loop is CASSLSGRVNYEQYF. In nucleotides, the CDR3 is TGCGCCAGCAGCCTCAGCGGGAGGGTCAACTACGAGCAGTACTTC.

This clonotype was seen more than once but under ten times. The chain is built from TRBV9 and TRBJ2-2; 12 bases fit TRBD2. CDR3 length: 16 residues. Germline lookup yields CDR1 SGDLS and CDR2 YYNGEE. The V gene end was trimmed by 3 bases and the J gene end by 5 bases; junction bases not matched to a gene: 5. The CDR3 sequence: CASSGHGLAGTGELFF. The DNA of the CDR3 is TGTGCCAGCAGCGGCCATGGACTAGCGGGGACCGGGGAGCTGTTTTTT.

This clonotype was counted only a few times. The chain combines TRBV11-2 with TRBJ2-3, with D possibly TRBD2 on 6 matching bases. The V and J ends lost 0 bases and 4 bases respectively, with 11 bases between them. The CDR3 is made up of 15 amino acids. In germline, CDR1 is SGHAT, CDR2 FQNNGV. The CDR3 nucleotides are TGTGCCAGCAGCTTAGATCGGGGGATAGCAGATACGCAGTATTTT. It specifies CASSLDRGIADTQYF.

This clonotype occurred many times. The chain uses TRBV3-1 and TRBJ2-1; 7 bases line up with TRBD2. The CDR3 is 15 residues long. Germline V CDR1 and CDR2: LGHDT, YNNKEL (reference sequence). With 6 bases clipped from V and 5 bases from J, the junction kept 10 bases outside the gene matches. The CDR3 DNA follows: TGTGCCAGCAGGACCTCTAGCGGTCGAAACAATGAGCAGTTCTTC. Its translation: CASRTSSGRNNEQFF.

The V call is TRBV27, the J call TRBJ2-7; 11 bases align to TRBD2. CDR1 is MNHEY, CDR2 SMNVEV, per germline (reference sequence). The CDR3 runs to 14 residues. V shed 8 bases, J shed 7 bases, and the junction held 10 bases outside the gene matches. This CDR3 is CASHTSGSFGEQYF. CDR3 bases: TGTGCCAGCCATACTAGCGGGAGTTTCGGGGAGCAGTACTTC.

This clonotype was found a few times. The CDR3, as DNA: TGTGCCAGCAGCAAATTCTCCTCAGGAGCCGAGACAGGACTTGTCTCTGGAAACACCATATATTTT. It yields the protein CASSKFSSGAETGLVSGNTIYF. This chain connects TRBV7-9 to TRBJ1-3, with D perhaps TRBD1 (6 bases). Trimming removed 5 bases at V and 0 bases at J, with 32 bases between. Germline assignment: CDR1 SEHNR and CDR2 FQNEAQ (reference sequence). The CDR3 covers 22 residues.

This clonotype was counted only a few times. The DNA for the CDR3 is TGCAGCGCGTGGACAGGTACAGCCCAGCATTTT. Amino acids: CSAWTGTAQHF. V and J are TRBV29-1 and TRBJ1-5; TRBD1 matches at 7 bases. CDR1 is SQVTM, CDR2 ANQGSEA, per germline. The trim removed 7 bases at V and 11 bases at J, leaving 8 bases unmatched. This CDR3 spans 11 amino acids.

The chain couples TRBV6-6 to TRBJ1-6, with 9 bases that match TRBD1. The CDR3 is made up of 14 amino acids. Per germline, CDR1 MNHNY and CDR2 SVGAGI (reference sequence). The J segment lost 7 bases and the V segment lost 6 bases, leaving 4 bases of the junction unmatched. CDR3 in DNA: TGTGCCAGCAGCAGGACAGGGGTAAATTCACCCCTCCACTTT. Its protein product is CASSRTGVNSPLHF.

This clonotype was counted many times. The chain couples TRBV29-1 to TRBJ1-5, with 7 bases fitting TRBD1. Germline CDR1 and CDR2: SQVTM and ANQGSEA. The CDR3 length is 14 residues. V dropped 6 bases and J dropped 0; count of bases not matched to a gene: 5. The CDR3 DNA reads TGCAGCGTAGCGACAGGGAATAGCAATCAGCCCCAGCATTTT. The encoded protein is CSVATGNSNQPQHF.

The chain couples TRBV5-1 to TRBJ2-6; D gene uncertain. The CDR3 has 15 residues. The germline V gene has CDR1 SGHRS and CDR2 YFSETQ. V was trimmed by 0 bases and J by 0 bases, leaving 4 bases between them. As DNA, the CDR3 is TGCGCCAGCAGCTTGGATCCCTCTGGGGCCAACGTCCTGACTTTC. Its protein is CASSLDPSGANVLTF.

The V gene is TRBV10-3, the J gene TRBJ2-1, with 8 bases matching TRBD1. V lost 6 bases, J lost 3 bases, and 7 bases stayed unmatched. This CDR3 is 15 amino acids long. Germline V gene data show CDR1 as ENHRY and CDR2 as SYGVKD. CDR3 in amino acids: CAIRDPGTGYNEQFF. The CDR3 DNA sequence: TGTGCCATCAGGGACCCCGGGACAGGCTACAATGAGCAGTTCTTC.

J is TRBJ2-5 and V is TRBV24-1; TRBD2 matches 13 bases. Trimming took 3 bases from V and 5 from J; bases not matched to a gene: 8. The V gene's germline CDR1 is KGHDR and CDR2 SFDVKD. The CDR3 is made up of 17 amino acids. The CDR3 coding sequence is TGTGCCACCAGTGATACGGCCGGACTAGCGGGAGTTGAGACCCAGTACTTC. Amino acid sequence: CATSDTAGLAGVETQYF.

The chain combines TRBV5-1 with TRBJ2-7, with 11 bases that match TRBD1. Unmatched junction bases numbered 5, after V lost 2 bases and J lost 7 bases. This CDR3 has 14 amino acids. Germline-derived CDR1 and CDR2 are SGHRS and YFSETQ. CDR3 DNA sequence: TGCGCCAGCAGCTTCGGACAGGGGGCGGAAGAGCAGTACTTC. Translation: CASSFGQGAEEQYF.

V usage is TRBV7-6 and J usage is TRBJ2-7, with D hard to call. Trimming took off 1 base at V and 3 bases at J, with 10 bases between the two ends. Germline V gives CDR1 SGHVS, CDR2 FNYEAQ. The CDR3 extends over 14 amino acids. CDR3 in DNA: TGTGCCAGCAGCTTAGATCAGGACGTCTACGAGCAGTACTTC. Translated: CASSLDQDVYEQYF.

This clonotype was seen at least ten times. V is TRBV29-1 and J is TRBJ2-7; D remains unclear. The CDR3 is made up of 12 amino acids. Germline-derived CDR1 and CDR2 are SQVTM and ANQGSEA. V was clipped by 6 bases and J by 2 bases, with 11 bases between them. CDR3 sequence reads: CSVRTGPYEQYF. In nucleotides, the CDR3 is TGCAGCGTGCGAACGGGTCCCTACGAGCAGTACTTC.

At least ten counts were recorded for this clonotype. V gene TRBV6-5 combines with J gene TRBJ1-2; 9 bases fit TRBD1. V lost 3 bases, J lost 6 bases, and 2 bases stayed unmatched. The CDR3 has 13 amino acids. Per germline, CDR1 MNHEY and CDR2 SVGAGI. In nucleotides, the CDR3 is TGTGCCAGCAGTTATGGGACAGGGCATGGCTACACCTTC. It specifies CASSYGTGHGYTF.